This T cell receptor beta chain was sequenced in a study of technical replicates of blood from several donors. V dropped 5 bases and J dropped 2; count of bases not matched to a gene: 4. From germline, CDR1 is SGHVS and CDR2 FNYEAQ. The CDR3 contains 16 residues. Assay used: immunoSEQ multiplex PCR; TCRdb lists only in-frame clones, some missing. Of 60,000 to 80,000 clones listed, around nine tenths are singletons. Specimen: PBMCs. This clonotype was sampled from a human donor in good health. Some clones in this sample may be carry-over from other donors' samples. V is TRBV7-6 and J is TRBJ2-7, with TRBD2 matching over 15 bases. The CDR3 region is CASSPGTSGGPYEQYF. The CDR3 region has the DNA TGTGCCAGCAGCCCGGGGACTAGCGGGGGGCCCTACGAGCAGTACTTC.